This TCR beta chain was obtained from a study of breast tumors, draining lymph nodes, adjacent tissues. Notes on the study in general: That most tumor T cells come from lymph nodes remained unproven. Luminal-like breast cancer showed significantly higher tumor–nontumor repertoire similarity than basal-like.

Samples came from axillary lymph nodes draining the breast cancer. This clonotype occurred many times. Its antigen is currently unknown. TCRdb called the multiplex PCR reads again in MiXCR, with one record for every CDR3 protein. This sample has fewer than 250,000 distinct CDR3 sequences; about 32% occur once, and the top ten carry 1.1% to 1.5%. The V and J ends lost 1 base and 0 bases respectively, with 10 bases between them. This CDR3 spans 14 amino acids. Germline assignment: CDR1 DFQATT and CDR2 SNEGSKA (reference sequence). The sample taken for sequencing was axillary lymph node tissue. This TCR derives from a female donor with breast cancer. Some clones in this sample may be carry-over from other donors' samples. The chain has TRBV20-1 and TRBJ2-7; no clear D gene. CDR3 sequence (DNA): TGCAGTGCTAGAGCGGACCCCGCCTCCTACGAGCAGTACTTC. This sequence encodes CSARADPASYEQYF.